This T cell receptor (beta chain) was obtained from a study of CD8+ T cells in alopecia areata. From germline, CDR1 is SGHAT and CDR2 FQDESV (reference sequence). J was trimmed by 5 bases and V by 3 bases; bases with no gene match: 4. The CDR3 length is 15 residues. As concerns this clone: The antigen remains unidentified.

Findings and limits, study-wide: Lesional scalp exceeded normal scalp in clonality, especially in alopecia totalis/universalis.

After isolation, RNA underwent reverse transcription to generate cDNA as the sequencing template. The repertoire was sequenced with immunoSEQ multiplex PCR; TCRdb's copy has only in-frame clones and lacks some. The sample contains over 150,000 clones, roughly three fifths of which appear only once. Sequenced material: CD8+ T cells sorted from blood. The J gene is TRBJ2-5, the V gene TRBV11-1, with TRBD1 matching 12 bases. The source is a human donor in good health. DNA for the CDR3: TGTGCCAGCAGCTTCCGGGACAGGGGGCAGGAGACCCAGTACTTC. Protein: CASSFRDRGQETQYF.